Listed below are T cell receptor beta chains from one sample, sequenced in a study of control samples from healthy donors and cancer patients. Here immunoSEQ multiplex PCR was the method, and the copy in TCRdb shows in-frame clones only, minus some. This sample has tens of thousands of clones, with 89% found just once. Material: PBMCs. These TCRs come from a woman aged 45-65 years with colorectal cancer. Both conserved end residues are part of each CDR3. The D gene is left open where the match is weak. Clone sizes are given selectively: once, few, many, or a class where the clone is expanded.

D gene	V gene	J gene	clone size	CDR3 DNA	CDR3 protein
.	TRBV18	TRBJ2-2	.	TGTGCCAGCTCACCACTTGGAACGGACACCGGGGAGCTGTTTTTT	CASSPLGTDTGELFF
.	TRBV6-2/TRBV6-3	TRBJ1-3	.	TGTGCCAGCAGTTCCGCCGGGGCGAACACCATATATTTT	CASSSAGANTIYF
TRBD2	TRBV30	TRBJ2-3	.	TGTGCCTGGAGTCCCCGGGGAGCGGGGAGCACAGATACGCAGTATTTT	CAWSPRGAGSTDTQYF
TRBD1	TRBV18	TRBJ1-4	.	TGTGCCAGCTCCCGGGACAGTAATGAAAAACTGTTTTTT	CASSRDSNEKLFF
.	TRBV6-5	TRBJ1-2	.	TGTGCCAGCAGATATCAGGGCTTGGATGGCTACACCTTC	CASRYQGLDGYTF
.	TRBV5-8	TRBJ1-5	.	TGTGCCAGCAGGGGCCTAGCCGGCTGGTATCAGCCCCAGCATTTT	CASRGLAGWYQPQHF
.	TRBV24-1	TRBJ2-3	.	TGTGCCTCTGCCAGGGACGACGGCACAGATACGCAGTATTTT	CASARDDGTDTQYF
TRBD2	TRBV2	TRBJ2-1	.	TGTGCCAGCAGTGAAAAGGGTCTAGCGGGGAATGAGCAGTTCTTC	CASSEKGLAGNEQFF
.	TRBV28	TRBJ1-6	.	TGTGCCAGCAGTGGCAAGTGGAATTCACCCCTCCACTTT	CASSGKWNSPLHF
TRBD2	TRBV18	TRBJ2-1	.	TGTGCCAGCTCACCGCGGGGGAACCCACCGTACAATGAGCAGTTCTTC	CASSPRGNPPYNEQFF
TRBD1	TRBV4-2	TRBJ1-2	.	TGTGCCAGCAGCTCGGACAGGTTAGCAAACTATGGCTACACCTTC	CASSSDRLANYGYTF
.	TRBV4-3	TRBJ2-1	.	TGCGCCAGCAGCCAAGAAGGGGGGGTCCCCTACAATGAGCAGTTCTTC	CASSQEGGVPYNEQFF
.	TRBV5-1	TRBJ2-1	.	TGCGCCAGCAGCGTCGGGACTTACTCCTACAATGAGCAGTTCTTC	CASSVGTYSYNEQFF
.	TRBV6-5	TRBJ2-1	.	TGTGCCAGCAGCCACAAAGGGGGATATGAGCAGTTCTTC	CASSHKGGYEQFF
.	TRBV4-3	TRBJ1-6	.	TGCGCCAGCAGCCAAGACTCAAGACCAGGGAGCTCCTATAATTCACCCCTCCACTTT	CASSQDSRPGSSYNSPLHF
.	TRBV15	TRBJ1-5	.	TGTGCCACCAGCAAGGCGTGGGGGGCAGGACAGCCCCAGCATTTT	CATSKAWGAGQPQHF
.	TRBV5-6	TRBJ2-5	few	TGTGCCAGCAGCTTGCGCGGGGCAGAGACCCAGTACTTC	CASSLRGAETQYF
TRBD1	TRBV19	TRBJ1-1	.	TGTGCCAGTGGGGACAGGGCCACTGAAGCTTTCTTT	CASGDRATEAFF
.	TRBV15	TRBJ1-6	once	TGTGCCACCAGCAGAGATGAGGTTTCACCCCTCCACTTT	CATSRDEVSPLHF
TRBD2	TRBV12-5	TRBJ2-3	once	TGTGCTAGTGGTTTAGGGTCTAGCGGCCTCGCAGATACGCAGTATTTT	CASGLGSSGLADTQYF
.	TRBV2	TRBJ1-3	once	TGTGCCAGCAGTGAAACGGCGGGGGGCGTGAGTGGAAACACCATATATTTT	CASSETAGGVSGNTIYF
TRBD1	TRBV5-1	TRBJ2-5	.	TGCGCCAGCAGTCCGACAGGGGGCAGTGGGAAGACCCAGTACTTC	CASSPTGGSGKTQYF